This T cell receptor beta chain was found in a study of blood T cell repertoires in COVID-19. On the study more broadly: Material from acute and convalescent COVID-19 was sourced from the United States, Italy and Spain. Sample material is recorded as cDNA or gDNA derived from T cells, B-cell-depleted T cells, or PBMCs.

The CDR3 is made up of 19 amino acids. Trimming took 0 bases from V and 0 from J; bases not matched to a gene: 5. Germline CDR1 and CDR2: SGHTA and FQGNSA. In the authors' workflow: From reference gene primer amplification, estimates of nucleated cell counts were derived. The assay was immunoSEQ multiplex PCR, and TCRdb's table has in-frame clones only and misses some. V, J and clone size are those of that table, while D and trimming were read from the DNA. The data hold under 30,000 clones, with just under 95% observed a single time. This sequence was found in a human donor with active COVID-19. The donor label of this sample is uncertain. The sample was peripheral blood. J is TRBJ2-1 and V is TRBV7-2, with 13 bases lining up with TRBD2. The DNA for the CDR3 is TGTGCCAGCAGCTTAGCGACTAGCGGGGGGTGGAGCTCCTACAATGAGCAGTTCTTC. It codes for CASSLATSGGWSSYNEQFF.